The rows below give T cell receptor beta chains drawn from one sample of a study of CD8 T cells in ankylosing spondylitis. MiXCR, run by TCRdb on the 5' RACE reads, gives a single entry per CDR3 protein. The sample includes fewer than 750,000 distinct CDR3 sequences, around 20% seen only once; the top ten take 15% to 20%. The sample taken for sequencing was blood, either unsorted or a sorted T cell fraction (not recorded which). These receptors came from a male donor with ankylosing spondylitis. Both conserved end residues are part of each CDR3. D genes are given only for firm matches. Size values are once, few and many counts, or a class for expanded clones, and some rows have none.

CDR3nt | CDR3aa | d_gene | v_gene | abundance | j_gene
TGTGCCAGCAGTTTGGGCAGGACGAACACTGAAGCTTTCTTT | CASSLGRTNTEAFF | - | TRBV28 | few | TRBJ1-1
TGCGCCAGCAGGACCGGGACCCAATACACTGAAGCTTTCTTT | CASRTGTQYTEAFF | - | TRBV5-1 | - | TRBJ1-1
TGTGCCAGCAGTTTATATGCAGGGACGAACACTGAAGCTTTCTTT | CASSLYAGTNTEAFF | - | TRBV12-3/TRBV12-4 | many | TRBJ1-1
TGTGCCAGCAGCTTAGATGTGGACAATGAGCAGTTCTTC | CASSLDVDNEQFF | - | TRBV7-2 | few | TRBJ2-1
TGCGCCAGCAGCTTGACCGGGACTAGCGGGGGGGCTGAGCAGTTCTTC | CASSLTGTSGGAEQFF | TRBD2 | TRBV5-1 | - | TRBJ2-1
TGTGCCAGCCGGGGGCCCACAGAAGAAAAACTGTTTTTT | CASRGPTEEKLFF | - | TRBV12-3/TRBV12-4 | few | TRBJ1-4
TGTGCCACAGCCTACGGTCTTACTAACTATGGCTACACCTTC | CATAYGLTNYGYTF | - | TRBV15 | few | TRBJ1-2
TGTGCCAGCAGTTTTTCCCGAGACAATGAGCAGTTCTTC | CASSFSRDNEQFF | - | TRBV27 | few | TRBJ2-1
TGCAGTGCTTTGGACCCTGGGGGTCAGCCCCAGCATTTT | CSALDPGGQPQHF | - | TRBV20-1 | few | TRBJ1-5
TGTGCCAGCACGCTTGGGGCGGGAGATGAAGAGACCCAGTACTTC | CASTLGAGDEETQYF | TRBD2 | TRBV4-2 | few | TRBJ2-5
TGTGCCAGTACCACAGGGGACGGAAACACCATATATTTT | CASTTGDGNTIYF | TRBD1 | TRBV2 | - | TRBJ1-3
TGTGCCACCATGGGGGTTCAATCTAGCGGGGCGAACACCGGGGAGCTGTTTTTT | CATMGVQSSGANTGELFF | TRBD2 | TRBV10-3 | - | TRBJ2-2
TGTGCCAGCAGCTCGCCTTGGGGCCTAGGAACTTTTGGTACTGGGGCCAACGTCCTGACTTTC | CASSSPWGLGTFGTGANVLTF | - | TRBV4-2 | - | TRBJ2-6
TGTGCAGCGGGACTAGCGGCCCACAATGAGCAGTTCTTC | CAAGLAAHNEQFF | TRBD2 | TRBV27 | many | TRBJ2-1
TGCAGTGCGCCGGGCCCTGGATCCTACGAGCAGTACTTC | CSAPGPGSYEQYF | - | TRBV20-1 | - | TRBJ2-7